This T cell receptor (beta chain) comes out of a study of blood T cell repertoires in COVID-19. TCRdb keeps only in-frame clones here, not all; method: immunoSEQ multiplex PCR. The table lists nearly 350,000 clones, about 88% of them singletons. CDR1 is SGHRS and CDR2 is YFSETQ in the germline V gene. There are 15 residues in the CDR3. Trimming removed 7 bases from V and 4 bases from J; junction bases left unmatched: 8. The genes are TRBV5-1 and TRBJ2-3; 11 nucleotides agree with TRBD2. This clonotype was sampled from a woman aged 70 to 79 with COVID-19, enrolled during active disease. Sequencing input: peripheral blood. CDR3 loop: CASRSLSGGADTQYF. DNA for the CDR3: TGCGCCAGCCGCAGCCTTAGCGGGGGGGCAGATACGCAGTATTTT.